The rows below give T cell receptor beta chains drawn from one sample of a study of cytomegalovirus exposure and HLA in healthy donors. Sequenced by immunoSEQ multiplex PCR; TCRdb stores in-frame clones only, minus some. This sample has about 110,000 clones, with around 87% found just once. The sample consisted of PBMCs. These receptors were taken from a woman younger than 45 in good health and CMV-seropositive. Each CDR3 is given with its conserved first and last residue. D genes are given only for firm matches. The listing skips clone size in some rows; elsewhere it reads once, few, many or a size class.

>TRBV15|TRBJ2-5|NA|NA
TGTGCCACCAGCAGAGACGCCCAGGAGACCCAGTACTTC
CATSRDAQETQYF
>TRBV18|TRBJ2-3|NA|TRBD1
TGTGCCAGCTCACCGACAGGGAGTCCACAGAATACGCAGTATTTT
CASSPTGSPQNTQYF
>TRBV4-3|TRBJ2-7|once|NA
TGCGCCAGCAGCCAATCCTTCGGGTCTTTCTCCCTTCCTGGAGAGCAGTACTTC
CASSQSFGSFSLPGEQYF
>TRBV2|TRBJ2-5|NA|NA
TGTGCCAGCAGTGTCCGGGAGGAGACCCAGTACTTC
CASSVREETQYF
>TRBV6-5|TRBJ2-3|NA|NA
TGTGCCAGCAGTTACTCGAGATGGACACACACAGATACGCAGTATTTT
CASSYSRWTHTDTQYF
>TRBV15|TRBJ1-2|NA|TRBD1
TGTGCCACCAGCAGGGGGCGTCCCGGGACAGGGTACCATGGCTACACCTTC
CATSRGRPGTGYHGYTF
>TRBV5-1|TRBJ2-1|NA|TRBD1
TGCGCCAGCAGGGTTCTCACAGGGGGTAATGAGCAGTTCTTC
CASRVLTGGNEQFF
>TRBV27|TRBJ1-1|NA|NA
TGTGCCAGCAGTTTATTGCCGAGGATGAACACTGAAGCTTTCTTT
CASSLLPRMNTEAFF
>TRBV19|TRBJ1-5|NA|NA
TGTGCCAGTAGTATGGCCAGGGGTCAGGGTCAGCCCCAGCATTTT
CASSMARGQGQPQHF
>TRBV7-6|TRBJ2-1|NA|TRBD2
TGTGCCAGCAGCTTAGTCCGGACTAGCGGGTACAATGAGCAGTTCTTC
CASSLVRTSGYNEQFF
>TRBV25-1|TRBJ2-3|NA|NA
TGTGCCAGCAGTGAATCCTTCAGTGCGGGAGATACGCAGTATTTT
CASSESFSAGDTQYF
>TRBV28|TRBJ1-2|NA|NA
TGTGCCAGCAGCACCCCAGGCTATGGCTACACCTTC
CASSTPGYGYTF
>TRBV9|TRBJ2-3|NA|NA
TGTGCCAGCAGCGTAGTAGGGGTAGGGGCAGATACGCAGTATTTT
CASSVVGVGADTQYF
>TRBV28|TRBJ1-2|NA|NA
TGTGCCAGCAGTACGGACAGCGGAGCCTATGGCTACACCTTC
CASSTDSGAYGYTF
>TRBV1|TRBJ2-7|NA|NA
TGCACCAGCAGCCAAGGAGCTCCGGAGAGCTACGAGCAGTACTTC
CTSSQGAPESYEQYF
>TRBV29-1|TRBJ1-1|once|NA
TGCAGCGTTGACGATAGTCTCACTGAAGCTTTCTTT
CSVDDSLTEAFF
>TRBV28|TRBJ2-3|NA|TRBD2
TGTGCCAGCACGCTAATCGGGACTACGAATCCGACAGATACGCAGTATTTT
CASTLIGTTNPTDTQYF
>TRBV7-2|TRBJ1-6|NA|NA
TGTGCCAGCAGCGGGCCCTTGGATTCACCCCTCCACTTT
CASSGPLDSPLHF
>TRBV7-2|TRBJ2-7|NA|TRBD1
TGTGCCAGCAGCCGGGGACAGGTAGACTCTCTCTGGTACTTC
CASSRGQVDSLWYF
>TRBV6-1|TRBJ1-2|NA|TRBD1
TGTGCCAGCAGTGAAGGCCCAGGGGGCATCTATGGCTACACCTTC
CASSEGPGGIYGYTF
>TRBV2|TRBJ1-4|few|TRBD1
TGTGCCAGCAGTACAGGGGGCTGGAAACTGTTTTTT
CASSTGGWKLFF
>TRBV5-6|TRBJ2-5|NA|TRBD1
TGTGCCAGCAGCCTGGGACAGGGTGGGGAGACCCAGTACTTC
CASSLGQGGETQYF